This TCR beta chain is drawn from a study of blood T cell dynamics during melanoma immunotherapy. About this clone: The antigen is unknown.

V was cut by 4 bases and J by 9 bases, with 22 bases left in between. This CDR3 spans 16 amino acids. Germline-derived CDR1 and CDR2 are SGHVS and FQNEAQ. Every bulk PBMC sample received the same 350 ng of DNA. The method was immunoSEQ multiplex PCR; TCRdb's version includes in-frame clones alone and lacks a portion of them. This table has 9,500 to 13,000 clones, about 88% appearing once. General study findings and limits: Disease-control patients' PBMC repertoires became either more clonal or more diverse at W3. The study could not tell melanoma-specific clones from general immune activation.

Sample time point: pre-treatment baseline. Sample: blood, taken from a patient treated with checkpoint blockade. This sequence was found in a human donor with melanoma. V gene TRBV7-8 combines with J gene TRBJ2-1; maybe TRBD1 (6 bases). The CDR3 bases are TGTGCCAGCAGCTCCCTGGGGGCTCCGGGTCGGGGTGAGCAGTTCTTC. Encoded protein: CASSSLGAPGRGEQFF.